This TCR beta chain is from a study of blood T cell repertoires in COVID-19. Study at large: Material from acute and convalescent COVID-19 was sourced from the United States, Italy and Spain. The cDNA or gDNA used as material had been derived from T cells, B-cell-depleted T cells, or PBMCs.

This clone was seen just once. Original processing methods: From reference gene primer amplification, estimates of nucleated cell counts were derived. TCRdb's table, derived via immunoSEQ multiplex PCR, lists solely in-frame clones and lacks some. V and J calls and clone size are given by that table; D and trimming were obtained from the DNA. Among some 670,000 clones listed, approximately 90% were seen once. Germline V gene lookup returns CDR1 SNHLY and CDR2 FYNNEI. The V end lost 5 bases, the J end lost 7 bases, and 27 bases lay between the germline ends. CDR3 size: 17 residues. V usage is TRBV2 and J usage is TRBJ2-7, with a tentative D call TRBD1 (6 bases). This clonotype was sampled from a young woman with acute or convalescent COVID-19. Input material: peripheral blood. The DNA for the CDR3 is TGTGCCAGCAGTCCTTCTGGGGGCTCCTTGCCGTTTGGTGAGCAGTACTTC. As protein: CASSPSGGSLPFGEQYF.